This T cell receptor (beta chain) was identified during a study of spatial heterogeneity in lung cancer. The wider study: For the average unique TCR and UMI combination, more than ten occurrences appeared in raw reads.

The sample's time point: sample taken at primary tumor resection. The study sequenced unsorted whole RNA from tumor, nontumor lung or frozen PBMC. Samples were donated by 72 untreated early-stage non-small cell lung cancer patients. This clonotype was counted at least ten times. This beta chain is a stray read from a library made for alpha chains; its abundance is not meaningful. Trimming cost V 6 bases and J 6 bases, with 15 bases left between them. CDR3 length: 14 residues. Every cDNA TCR molecule received its own unique molecular identifier. Each CDR3 protein is one row after TCRdb ran MiXCR on the 5' RACE reads. Of about 13,000 distinct CDR3 sequences listed, approximately 4.8% were seen once; the top ten hold about two fifths.

This TCR was recovered from a human donor with early-stage non-small cell lung cancer. This rearrangement joins TRBV12-3 or TRBV12-4 to TRBJ2-1, with no clear D. The sequences come from lung tumor tissue, collected at surgery. The CDR3 nucleotides read TGTGCCAGCAGCCCCAGACGGGTTCCCAATGAGCAGTTCTTC. It is translated as CASSPRRVPNEQFF.